This T cell receptor (beta chain) was profiled in a study of CD8 T cells in ankylosing spondylitis. Study outcomes and limitations: Those disease-linked clones were CD8+; they were also relatively rare in peripheral blood. What seemed typical of ankylosing spondylitis blood was a TCR beta motif built from under 10 highly homologous variants.

As regards this clonotype: Antigen: not known.

V lost 3 bases to trimming and J lost 2 bases; unmatched junction nucleotides: 9. Looked up from germline, CDR1 is ENHRY and CDR2 is SYGVKD. The CDR3 is 16 residues long. TCRdb redid the calling of the 5' RACE reads with MiXCR, one entry per CDR3 protein. The table records 200,000 to 300,000 distinct CDR3 sequences, 30% to 40% of them present only once. The TCR originated in a male donor with ankylosing spondylitis or in good health (not recorded which). The sample consisted of blood, either unsorted or a sorted T cell fraction (not recorded which). The rearrangement links TRBV10-3 to TRBJ1-2, with 7 bases lining up with TRBD1. The DNA for the CDR3 is TGTGCCATCAGTGACCCCGTGACAGGGACCAACTATGGCTACACCTTC. Protein: CAISDPVTGTNYGYTF.